The 3 T cell receptor beta chains below come from one sample, sequenced in a study of tumor and adjacent non-tumor tissue in lung cancer. This sample's RNA came from whole unsorted tissue. This non-tumor lung sample came from over 3 cm beyond the tumor edge. TCRbeta libraries were built with three rounds of nested PCR, modified from ARM-PCR. TCRdb called the multiplex PCR reads again in MiXCR, with one record for every CDR3 protein. Of 80,000 to 130,000 distinct CDR3 sequences listed, 65% were seen once; the top ten hold roughly 18%. Material: distant non-tumor lung tissue. Receptors were obtained from a man aged 25-40 years with non-small cell lung cancer.

This clonotype was found once. One junction end disagrees with the germline gene, perhaps due to a read error. The chain carries TRBV12-3 or TRBV12-4 and TRBJ2-7; the D is unclear. The CDR3 has 13 residues. The CDR3 protein is CTSSFAGYYEQYF. CDR3 bases: TGTACCAGCAGTTTCGCCGGGTACTACGAGCAGTACTTC.

In this sample, this clonotype turned up many times. This rearrangement joins TRBV20-1 to TRBJ1-1, with D uncertain. CDR3 length: 15 amino acids. Germline V CDR1 and CDR2: DFQATT, SNEGSKA (reference sequence). Trimming took 4 bases from V and 1 from J, leaving 16 bases between them. The CDR3 sequence is CSATGLMNPNTEAFF. CDR3 sequence (DNA): TGCAGTGCTACTGGGCTTATGAACCCGAACACTGAAGCTTTCTTT.

The sample holds many counts of this clonotype. The gene calls are TRBV20-1 and TRBJ1-5; D is possibly TRBD1 (5 bases). Germline values: CDR1 DFQATT, CDR2 SNEGSKA (reference sequence). V lost 0 bases, J lost 6 bases, and 15 bases lay in between. The CDR3 loop spans 15 amino acids. DNA of the CDR3: TGCAGTGCTAGAGAGGGGGGGGTAAGATCTCAGCCCCAGCATTTT. Translated, it gives CSAREGGVRSQPQHF.